Reported below is one TCR beta chain. Its antigen target is currently unknown. Base quality data are lacking; no much larger clone is found one base away. The source of the sample is a study of blood T cell repertoires in COVID-19 (dated by TCRdb to the early 2020s). Regarding the complete study: Samples from collaborators originated in the United States, Italy and Spain and spanned both the acute and convalescent phases of COVID-19. The prospective study material was composed of cDNA or gDNA derived from T cells, B-cell-depleted T cells, or PBMCs. Deeply sampled blood TCRbeta repertoires from subjects exposed to, actively infected with, or recovered from COVID-19 were included in the dataset. The repertoires were made available in a free public database intended to serve as a resource for research on the immune response to SARS-CoV-2. The samples were drawn from the first 160 participants of the ongoing ImmuneRACE study and from 1,200 or so subjects provided by 6 global collaborators. Nearly every sample came with metadata listing a de-identified subject ID, COVID-19 status, age in years and sex. Where available, HLA class I and class II types were obtained from metadata supplied by the sample provider rather than from assay-based typing.

Reading from cysteine to phenylalanine, the CDR3 counts 11 amino acids. Of all the DNA, just the CDR3 is kept, 33 bases in frame from base 1. A distance of 6 bases separates the germline ends of V and J, which lose 4 bases and 3 bases respectively. Via the germline V gene, CDR1 is SQVTM and CDR2 ANQGSEA. What the work shows at the level of the full study, not this receptor alone: How much clinical and demographic metadata was included differed by source and by participant, and the metadata was provided uncurated.

The immunoSEQ Assay, a bias-controlled multiplex PCR, was used to amplify TCRbeta CDR3 regions from genomic DNA. The study's own analysis went as follows. The number of nucleated cells in each sample was estimated from the amplification of reference gene primers within the assay. Sequence reads were collapsed and filtered to measure the absolute abundance of every unique TCRbeta CDR3 rearrangement. Productive Simpson clonality was computed per sample as the square root of Simpson's diversity index over productive rearrangements. TCRdb took over this immuneACCESS table, retaining in-frame rearrangements with V and J assigned. Such tables are incomplete; in checked studies, under half of the missing clones stem from an unresolved V gene, and the remainder is unexplained. D and trimming were read from the DNA, whereas the V and J calls and clone size are those reported in that table. For this sample there are 130,000 to 150,000 clones; 84% appear just once. The ten largest account for around 6.7% of the sample.

Each collaborating institution followed its own protocols to collect whole blood in K2EDTA tubes. For TCRbeta analysis, collaborator samples were shipped as frozen whole blood, as isolated PBMCs, or as DNA extracted from either sample type. The chain was built from TRBV29-1 and TRBJ1-1; 5 matching bases give a weak D call of TRBD1. This clonotype was sampled from a woman in her forties or fifties in a cohort sampled during active or convalescent COVID-19. The material sequenced was peripheral blood. The DNA sequence follows: TGCAGCGTTGGGGACTACACTGAAGCTTTCTTT. Translated, this is CSVGDYTEAFF.